The rows below give T cell receptor beta chains drawn from one sample of a study of radiotherapy plus CTLA-4 blockade in lung cancer. TCRdb keeps only in-frame clones here, not all; method: immunoSEQ multiplex PCR. The sample has around 78,000 clones, under 80% seen once. Sequenced material: peripheral blood, taken from a patient treated with radiotherapy plus ipilimumab. These receptors came from a human donor with non-small cell lung cancer who had a partial response to radiotherapy plus ipilimumab. Some clones in this sample may be carry-over from other donors' samples. Both conserved end residues are part of each CDR3. D genes are given only for firm matches. Clone size is not always given. Where it is, it says once, few, many or a class for expanded clones.

j_gene	abundance	v_gene	d_gene	CDR3nt	CDR3aa
TRBJ1-5	-	TRBV18	TRBD1	TGTGCCAGCTCACCATCGGGACAGGGGGCCGGACAGCCCCAGCATTTT	CASSPSGQGAGQPQHF
TRBJ1-1	-	TRBV7-9	TRBD1	TGTGCCAGCAGCCTAGGACAGGGGGGGAACTTGAACACTGAAGCTTTCTTT	CASSLGQGGNLNTEAFF
TRBJ1-3	few	TRBV19	-	TGTGCCAGTAGTAGCCTCGCGGAATTACTCTCTGGAAACACCATATATTTT	CASSSLAELLSGNTIYF
TRBJ1-5	-	TRBV2	TRBD1	TGTGCCAGCAGGACGACAGGGATCAAAGTCCAGCCCCAGCATTTT	CASRTTGIKVQPQHF
TRBJ2-7	-	TRBV30	TRBD2	TGTGCCTGGAGCCCTAGCGGGAGCTACGAGCAGTACTTC	CAWSPSGSYEQYF
TRBJ2-1	once	TRBV4-2	TRBD2	TGTGCCAGCAGCCTTTCCGGGACTAGCGGGAGAAATGAGCAGTTCTTC	CASSLSGTSGRNEQFF
TRBJ2-6	-	TRBV14	-	TGTGCCAGCAGCACTATCTCTGGGGCCAACGTCCTGACTTTC	CASSTISGANVLTF
TRBJ2-3	-	TRBV28	-	TGTGCCAGCCTCACCGGGTCCCGCACAGATACGCAGTATTTT	CASLTGSRTDTQYF
TRBJ2-7	-	TRBV28	TRBD2	TGTGCCAGCAGTTCCCCTAGCGGGCCCGGCTACGAGCAGTACTTC	CASSSPSGPGYEQYF
TRBJ2-7	-	TRBV7-8	TRBD1	TGTGCCAGCAGCTTGGTACAGGGGCAAGGTTACGAGCAGTACTTC	CASSLVQGQGYEQYF
TRBJ1-5	-	TRBV6-4	-	TGTGCCAGCAGTGACAGGAGTCATAGCAATCAGCCCCAGCATTTT	CASSDRSHSNQPQHF
TRBJ2-7	-	TRBV19	-	TGTGCCAGTAGTATCTCGGTGAGCTCCTACGAGCAGTACTTC	CASSISVSSYEQYF
TRBJ2-7	-	TRBV9	TRBD2	TGTGCCAGCAGCGTAGGGCTAGCGGGTACCTACGAGCAGTACTTC	CASSVGLAGTYEQYF
TRBJ2-2	few	TRBV2	-	TGTGCCAGCAGTCAATTTACAAGCACCGGGGAGCTGTTTTTT	CASSQFTSTGELFF
TRBJ2-1	-	TRBV15	-	TGTGCCACCAGCAGAGATCATAAGTGGGAGAGCTCCTACAATGAGCAGTTCTTC	CATSRDHKWESSYNEQFF
TRBJ2-3	-	TRBV6-5	-	TGTGCCAGCAGTTCGGCAGATACGCAGTATTTT	CASSSADTQYF
TRBJ1-1	-	TRBV5-1	-	TGCGCCAGCAGCTTGGCACCGCAGGGGTCGAACACTGAAGCTTTCTTT	CASSLAPQGSNTEAFF
TRBJ1-5	-	TRBV2	TRBD1	TGTGCCAGCAGCGAACAGGGGGGTCAGCCCCAGCATTTT	CASSEQGGQPQHF
TRBJ2-3	once	TRBV5-6	TRBD2	TGTGCCAGCAGCCTACTCCTAGCGGGGATCACAGATACGCAGTATTTT	CASSLLLAGITDTQYF
TRBJ2-1	-	TRBV11-1	-	TGTGCCAGCAGCTTAGGGGCTGGCAATGAGCAGTTCTTC	CASSLGAGNEQFF
TRBJ1-5	-	TRBV7-9	TRBD1	TGTGCCAGCAGCTTGGGACAGGGGCCTAGCAATCAGCCCCAGCATTTT	CASSLGQGPSNQPQHF
TRBJ1-3	few	TRBV5-6	-	TGTGCCAGCAGCTTCAGGGTGGGATGGTCCGGAAACACCATATATTTT	CASSFRVGWSGNTIYF
TRBJ2-5	-	TRBV28	TRBD2	TGTGCCAGCACCCCGGGGGGGGCAGGGACCTCCGAGACCCAGTACTTC	CASTPGGAGTSETQYF
TRBJ1-1	-	TRBV6-5	TRBD1	TGTGCCACCTTTCTGACAGGGAGAAACACTGAAGCTTTCTTT	CATFLTGRNTEAFF
TRBJ2-2	-	TRBV6-1	-	TGTGCCAGCAGTGAAAGCCACCTAACCGGGGAGCTGTTTTTT	CASSESHLTGELFF
TRBJ2-3	few	TRBV11-3	-	TGTGCCAGCAGCTTAGATCGGAGTCCAACAGATACGCAGTATTTT	CASSLDRSPTDTQYF
TRBJ2-1	once	TRBV5-1	-	TGCGCCAGCAGCTCCCTAGGGGGAGCGAGATACAATGAGCAGTTCTTC	CASSSLGGARYNEQFF